The 25 T cell receptor beta chains listed next were all sequenced from one sample in a study of shared clonotypes between healthy human individuals. Sequencing was performed with immunoSEQ multiplex PCR; in TCRdb, only in-frame clones are kept and a portion is missing. The sample has fewer than 3 million clones; approximately 90% are singletons. The sequenced material came from naive CD4+ T cells from PBMCs. This sample's subset: CD45RA+ positively selected. The receptors originated from a man younger than 30 in good health. Some clones in this sample may be carry-over from other donors' samples.

This sequence joins TRBV4-3 and TRBJ2-4; D gene unclear. V lost 0 bases to trimming and J lost 0 bases, with 6 bases between them. There are 15 residues in the CDR3. Germline CDR1 LGHNA, CDR2 YSLEER. Here the CDR3 DNA reads TGCGCCAGCAGCCAAGAGTTCTCAGCCAAAAACATTCAGTACTTC. This sequence encodes CASSQEFSAKNIQYF.

The V call is TRBV7-9, the J call TRBJ1-2; unclear D gene. Germline CDR1 reads SEHNR; CDR2 reads FQNEAQ (reference sequence). The CDR3 extends over 13 amino acids. Trimming took 3 bases from V and 0 from J, leaving 5 bases between them. The CDR3 DNA follows: TGTGCCAGCAGCTTCGCAGCTAACTATGGCTACACCTTC. This gives the protein CASSFAANYGYTF.

The genes are TRBV28 and TRBJ2-3, with D perhaps TRBD2 (6 bases). The V gene lost 5 bases and the J gene lost 7 bases, with 19 bases spanning the gap. The CDR3 contains 15 residues. Per the germline V gene, CDR1 is MDHEN and CDR2 is SYDVKM. CDR3 region: CASSRSGGLHNTQYF. CDR3 DNA: TGTGCCAGCAGTCGTAGCGGAGGACTCCATAATACGCAGTATTTT. The entire variable domain, with the rest obtained from reference TRBV28 and TRBJ2-3, is as follows: DVKVTQSSRYLVKRTGEKVFLECVQDMDHENMFWYRQDPGLGLRLIYFSYDVKMKEKGDIPEGYSVSREKKERFSLILESASTNQTSMYLCASSRSGGLHNTQYFGPGTRLTVL.

The chain carries TRBV27 and TRBJ2-1; D might be TRBD2 (5 bases). V lost 3 bases, J lost 6 bases, and 9 bases lay in between. The CDR3 has 13 residues. Germline loops: CDR1 MNHEY, CDR2 SMNVEV (reference sequence). CDR3 residues: CASSLGVSNEQFF. CDR3 sequence (DNA): TGTGCCAGCAGTTTGGGAGTGAGCAATGAGCAGTTCTTC.

The chain uses TRBV19 and TRBJ2-7, with 11 bases aligning to TRBD2. Germline V gene data show CDR1 as LNHDA and CDR2 as SQIVND (reference sequence). V trimming: 5 bases; J trimming: 4 bases; junction bases outside the gene matches: 7. The CDR3 extends over 15 amino acids. The CDR3 loop is CASSETSGTSYEQYF. Written as DNA, the CDR3 is TGTGCCAGTAGTGAGACTAGCGGGACTTCTTACGAGCAGTACTTC. The full variable domain, its missing parts supplied by reference TRBV19 and TRBJ2-7, is DGGITQSPKYLFRKEGQNVTLSCEQNLNHDAMYWYRQDPGQGLRLIYYSQIVNDFQKGDIAEGYSVSREKKESFPLTVTSAQKNPTAFYLCASSETSGTSYEQYFGPGTRLTVT.

V gene TRBV7-3 combines with J gene TRBJ2-7, with 9 bases aligning to TRBD2. The CDR3 consists of 16 residues. Germline lookup yields CDR1 SGHTA and CDR2 FQGTGA. Trimming cost V 2 bases and J 2 bases; bases outside gene matches: 7. CDR3 loop: CASSLGTREGPYEQYF. CDR3 bases: TGTGCCAGCAGCTTAGGTACGCGGGAGGGCCCCTACGAGCAGTACTTC.

The J gene is TRBJ1-4, the V gene TRBV29-1; D perhaps matches TRBD1 (5 bases). This CDR3 spans 12 amino acids. Germline-derived CDR1 and CDR2 are SQVTM and ANQGSEA. The ends were cut back, 6 bases at V and 4 bases at J, with 9 bases in the middle. In DNA, the CDR3 is TGCAGCGTCAACGGGGGTAATGAAAAACTGTTTTTT. Its translation is CSVNGGNEKLFF. Full variable domain (missing parts from reference TRBV29-1 and TRBJ1-4): SAVISQKPSRDICQRGTSLTIQCQVDSQVTMMFWYRQQPGQSLTLIATANQGSEATYESGFVIDKFPISRPNLTFSTLTVSNMSPEDSSIYLCSVNGGNEKLFFGSGTQLSVL.

The genes are TRBV5-1 and TRBJ2-3; no reliable D call. V lost 0 bases and J 6 bases, leaving 8 bases between the germline ends. Germline-derived CDR1 and CDR2 are SGHRS and YFSETQ. This CDR3 spans 13 amino acids. DNA of the CDR3: TGCGCCAGCAGCTTGGTACTGATGGATACGCAGTATTTT. This encodes CASSLVLMDTQYF.

The rearrangement links TRBV2 to TRBJ2-3; D gene uncertain. CDR3 length: 15 residues. Looked up from germline, CDR1 is SNHLY and CDR2 is FYNNEI. Between the trimmed V and J ends, which lost 6 bases and 6 bases, there was a span of 19 bases. The CDR3 DNA sequence: TGTGCCAGCAGCCCCTTGTGGAGTAAAGAGGATACGCAGTATTTT. It specifies CASSPLWSKEDTQYF.

This chain uses TRBV6-5 with TRBJ2-2; D not certain. Germline V CDR1 and CDR2: MNHEY, SVGAGI. The CDR3 is 15 residues long. The V end lost 2 bases, the J end lost 6 bases, and 13 bases lay between the germline ends. CDR3 nucleotide sequence: TGTGCCAGCAGTTACCGGGCTACGAGACCCGGGGAGCTGTTTTTT. It translates to CASSYRATRPGELFF.

The CDR3 here is CASSVEEREGNEQFF. The CDR3 DNA reads TGTGCCAGCAGCGTAGAAGAGCGGGAGGGCAATGAGCAGTTCTTC. The chain couples TRBV9 to TRBJ2-1, with TRBD2 matching over 10 bases. Germline-derived CDR1 and CDR2 are SGDLS and YYNGEE. V dropped 0 bases and J dropped 6; count of bases not matched to a gene: 3. This CDR3 is 15 amino acids long. The whole variable domain, filled in from reference TRBV9 and TRBJ2-1, reads DSGVTQTPKHLITATGQRVTLRCSPRSGDLSVYWYQQSLDQGLQFLIQYYNGEERAKGNILERFSAQQFPDLHSELNLSSLELGDSALYFCASSVEEREGNEQFFGPGTRLTVL.

The chain joins TRBV2 to TRBJ2-6; 8 nucleotides agree with TRBD1. The CDR3 is 15 amino acids. V was pared by 6 bases and J by 2 bases, with 3 bases of the junction left unmatched. Germline lookup yields CDR1 SNHLY and CDR2 FYNNEI. Here the CDR3 reads CASRTQGAGANVLTF. Written as DNA, the CDR3 is TGTGCCAGCAGGACACAGGGGGCTGGGGCCAACGTCCTGACTTTC.

J is TRBJ2-3 and V is TRBV4-2, with D perhaps matching TRBD2 (5 bases). Germline values: CDR1 LGHNA, CDR2 YNFKEQ. This CDR3 comprises 15 residues. The V and J ends lost 0 bases and 6 bases respectively, with 13 bases between them. In DNA, the CDR3 is TGTGCCAGCAGCCAAGAAAGGCTAGCAGGCGATACGCAGTATTTT. Its translation: CASSQERLAGDTQYF.

DNA of the CDR3: TGTGCCAGCAGCTTAGAGCCGGACTCCCTCGTCTACAATGAGCAGTTCTTC. It translates to CASSLEPDSLVYNEQFF. The chain employs TRBV11-2 and TRBJ2-1, with D perhaps TRBD2 (5 bases). Per germline, CDR1 SGHAT and CDR2 FQNNGV. There are 17 residues in the CDR3. Trimming left V 0 bases short and J 3 bases short, with 15 bases between.

CDR3 coding DNA: TGTGCCAGCAGCCCCGGGAGCGGGAGGGCCAACTCAGATACGCAGTATTTT. Protein product: CASSPGSGRANSDTQYF. The chain carries TRBV7-3 and TRBJ2-3, with 10 bases lining up with TRBD2. J lost 4 bases, V lost 5 bases, and 12 bases had no gene match. The CDR3 is 17 amino acids. The germline V gene has CDR1 SGHTA and CDR2 FQGTGA. Full variable domain (outside the CDR3, taken from reference TRBV7-3 and TRBJ2-3): GAGVSQTPSNKVTEKGKYVELRCDPISGHTALYWYRQSLGQGPEFLIYFQGTGAADDSGLPNDRFFAVRPEGSVSTLKIQRTERGDSAVYLCASSPGSGRANSDTQYFGPGTRLTVL.

The CDR3 region is CASSLMREGNGELFF. CDR3 nucleotides: TGTGCCAGCAGTTTGATGCGGGAGGGTAACGGGGAGCTGTTTTTT. The chain employs TRBV28 and TRBJ2-2, with 9 bases matching TRBD2. Germline CDR1 and CDR2: MDHEN and SYDVKM. The CDR3 has 15 amino acids. Unmatched junction bases numbered 6, after V lost 3 bases and J lost 7 bases.

The chain employs TRBV2 and TRBJ2-5; D perhaps matches TRBD2 (6 bases). This CDR3 comprises 15 residues. Trimming pared 7 bases from V and 1 base from J, leaving 16 bases between. Germline CDR1 is SNHLY and CDR2 is FYNNEI. The CDR3 loop is CASKGSSAPQETQYF. As DNA, the CDR3 is TGTGCCAGCAAGGGGTCTAGCGCCCCCCAAGAGACCCAGTACTTC.

The rearrangement links TRBV2 to TRBJ2-7; possible D gene TRBD2, 5 bases. The V gene's germline CDR1 is SNHLY and CDR2 FYNNEI. The CDR3 totals 15 residues. V lost 7 bases and J lost 1, with 17 bases in between. In nucleotides, the CDR3 is TGTGCCAGCACGGTGGTGGGAGTTGGGTCCTACGAGCAGTACTTC. The encoded protein is CASTVVGVGSYEQYF.

The V call is TRBV5-1, the J call TRBJ2-3, with D perhaps being TRBD1 or TRBD2 (5 bases each). This CDR3 region has 16 residues. Germline CDR1 and CDR2: SGHRS and YFSETQ. Trimming stripped 0 bases from V and 4 bases from J, with 15 bases between. The CDR3, as DNA: TGCGCCAGCAGCTTGGCGCCCACCCTGGGGGCAGATACGCAGTATTTT. The encoded protein is CASSLAPTLGADTQYF.

The table lists this clone with a count of one. This chain joins TRBV7-2 and TRBJ2-7; 14 positions match TRBD2. The CDR3 totals 16 residues. Germline CDR1 reads SGHTA; CDR2 reads FQGNSA. With V trimmed by 5 bases and J by 4 bases, 7 bases remained unmatched. The CDR3 spells CASSPGLAGVGYEQYF. The CDR3 nucleotides are TGTGCCAGCAGCCCGGGACTAGCGGGAGTCGGTTACGAGCAGTACTTC. The entire variable domain, with the rest obtained from reference TRBV7-2 and TRBJ2-7, is as follows: GAGVSQSPSNKVTEKGKDVELRCDPISGHTALYWYRQSLGQGLEFLIYFQGNSAPDKSGLPSDRFSAERTGGSVSTLTIQRTQQEDSAVYLCASSPGLAGVGYEQYFGPGTRLTVT.

This chain connects TRBV5-6 to TRBJ2-7, with D possibly matching TRBD2 (6 bases). The CDR3 spans 15 residues. The germline V and J ends were trimmed by 4 bases and 3 bases, with 17 bases remaining between them. Germline V gene data show CDR1 as SGHDT and CDR2 as YYEEEE. The CDR3 sequence is CASSETGLGDYEQYF. The CDR3 nucleotides are TGTGCCAGCAGCGAGACGGGACTCGGAGACTACGAGCAGTACTTC.

To note about this clone: The sample holds other DNA sequences that translate to the same CDR3. The genes are TRBV7-2 and TRBJ2-5; TRBD1 might be the D (5 bases). Germline CDR1 reads SGHTA; CDR2 reads FQGNSA. This CDR3 region has 14 residues. V dropped 5 bases and J dropped 2 bases, with 12 bases sitting between them. The CDR3 DNA reads as TGTGCCAGCAGCGCGTCCAGGGTGCAAGAGACCCAGTACTTC. Translated, it gives CASSASRVQETQYF.

Concerning this clone: Other DNA sequences in this sample translate to the same CDR3. The chain links TRBV5-1 to TRBJ1-3, with TRBD1 as a possible D gene (5 bases). The CDR3 spans 14 residues. Deletions cut 1 base from V and 4 bases from J, with 9 bases between. Looked up from germline, CDR1 is SGHRS and CDR2 is YFSETQ. The CDR3 DNA reads TGCGCCAGCAGCTTGTCAGGGATCGGAAACACCATATATTTT. This gives the protein CASSLSGIGNTIYF.

The chain couples TRBV7-3 to TRBJ2-1; the D gene is possibly TRBD2 (6 bases). Trimming took off 0 bases at V and 7 bases at J, with 22 bases between the two ends. From germline, CDR1 is SGHTA and CDR2 FQGTGA. CDR3 length: 18 residues. The CDR3 sequence: CASSLTGTYLAGWNEQFF. In DNA form, the CDR3 reads TGTGCCAGCAGCTTAACGGGGACTTATTTGGCAGGGTGGAATGAGCAGTTCTTC. Together with reference TRBV7-3 and TRBJ2-1, the CDR3 gives the full variable domain: GAGVSQTPSNKVTEKGKYVELRCDPISGHTALYWYRQSLGQGPEFLIYFQGTGAADDSGLPNDRFFAVRPEGSVSTLKIQRTERGDSAVYLCASSLTGTYLAGWNEQFFGPGTRLTVL.

This chain uses TRBV7-8 with TRBJ1-2; possible D gene TRBD1, 5 bases. Trimming cost V 0 bases and J 3 bases, with 11 bases left between them. The CDR3 contains 15 residues. Per germline, CDR1 SGHVS and CDR2 FQNEAQ. CDR3 in DNA: TGTGCCAGCAGCTTAGCGATTAGGGGAGACTATGGCTACACCTTC. Translating gives CASSLAIRGDYGYTF.